This TCR beta chain was profiled in a study of cytomegalovirus exposure and HLA in healthy donors. Study-level points and caveats: For most TCR beta V segments, an earlier analysis put the productive rate at about 87% or about 30% of the time. Reported findings show TCR beta sequences accurately forecast HLA-A and HLA-B alleles in most subjects.

Comments on this clone: The antigen remains undetermined.

It was with 60 Vbeta and 13 Jbeta primers that the PCR ran. Only in-frame clones appear in the TCRdb table, and some are missing; sequencing was by immunoSEQ multiplex PCR. Among about 97,000 clones listed, approximately 71% were seen once. V shed 4 bases, J shed 7 bases, and the junction held 15 bases outside the gene matches. Germline V lookup: CDR1 SEHNR, CDR2 FQNEAQ (reference sequence). The CDR3 extends over 16 amino acids. The V call is TRBV7-9, the J call TRBJ1-2; 7 bases are a match to TRBD1. This sequence originates from a male donor in good health and CMV-seropositive. The sample was PBMCs. The CDR3 sequence is CASSSMPTGRIFGYTF. The DNA of the CDR3 is TGTGCCAGCAGCTCCATGCCGACAGGGCGGATCTTTGGCTACACCTTC. The full variable domain, its missing parts supplied by reference TRBV7-9 and TRBJ1-2, is DTGVSQNPRHKITKRGQNVTFRCDPISEHNRLYWYRQTLGQGPEFLTYFQNEAQLEKSRLLSDRFSAERPKGSFSTLEIQRTEQGDSAMYLCASSSMPTGRIFGYTFGSGTRLTVV.